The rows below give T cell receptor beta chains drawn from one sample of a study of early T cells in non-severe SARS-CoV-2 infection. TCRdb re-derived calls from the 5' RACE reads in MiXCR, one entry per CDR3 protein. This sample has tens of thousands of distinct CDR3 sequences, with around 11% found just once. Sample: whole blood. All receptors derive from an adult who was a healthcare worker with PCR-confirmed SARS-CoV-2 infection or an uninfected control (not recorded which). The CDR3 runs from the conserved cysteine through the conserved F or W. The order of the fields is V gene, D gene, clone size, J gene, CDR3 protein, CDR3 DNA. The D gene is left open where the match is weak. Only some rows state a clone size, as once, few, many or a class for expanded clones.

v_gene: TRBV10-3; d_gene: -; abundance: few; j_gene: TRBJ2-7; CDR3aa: CASALTESYEQYF; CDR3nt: TGTGCCTCAGCCTTGACAGAATCCTACGAGCAGTACTTC
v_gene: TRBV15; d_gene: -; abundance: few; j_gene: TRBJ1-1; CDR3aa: CATSRSVNTEAFF; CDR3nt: TGTGCCACCAGCAGATCTGTGAACACTGAAGCTTTCTTT
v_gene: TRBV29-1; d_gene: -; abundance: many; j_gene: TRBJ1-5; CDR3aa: CSVASGSGSNQPQHF; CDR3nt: TGCAGCGTTGCTTCTGGTTCGGGGAGCAATCAGCCCCAGCATTTT
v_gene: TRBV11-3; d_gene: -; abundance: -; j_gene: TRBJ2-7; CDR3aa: CASSLDGNSAREQYF; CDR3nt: TGTGCCAGCAGCTTAGACGGGAATTCTGCGCGGGAGCAGTACTTC
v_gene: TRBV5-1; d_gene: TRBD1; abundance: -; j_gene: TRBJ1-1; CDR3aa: CASSSGQLLTEAFF; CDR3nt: TGCGCCAGCAGCTCGGGACAGCTCCTCACTGAAGCTTTCTTT
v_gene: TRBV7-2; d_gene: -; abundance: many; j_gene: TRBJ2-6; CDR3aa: CASSLQGAGANVLTF; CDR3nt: TGTGCCAGCAGCTTACAGGGTGCTGGGGCCAACGTCCTGACTTTC
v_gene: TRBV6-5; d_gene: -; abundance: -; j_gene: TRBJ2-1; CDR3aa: CASSTGGSFSYNEQFF; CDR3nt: TGTGCCAGCAGCACTGGGGGCAGCTTCTCCTACAATGAGCAGTTCTTC
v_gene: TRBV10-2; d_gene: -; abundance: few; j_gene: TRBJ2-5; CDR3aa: CASSEPGRPQYF; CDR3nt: TGCGCCAGCAGTGAACCGGGGCGACCCCAGTACTTC
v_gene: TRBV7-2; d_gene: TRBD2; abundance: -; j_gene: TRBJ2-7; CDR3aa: CASSWGGTSPYEQYF; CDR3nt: TGTGCCAGCAGCTGGGGGGGGACGTCGCCCTACGAGCAGTACTTC
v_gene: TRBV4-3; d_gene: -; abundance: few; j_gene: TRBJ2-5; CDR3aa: CASSQDRFTAVEGTQYF; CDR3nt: TGCGCCAGCAGCCAAGATAGATTCACAGCAGTTGAGGGGACCCAGTACTTC
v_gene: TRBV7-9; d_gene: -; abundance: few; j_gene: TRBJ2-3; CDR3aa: CASSLRGEADTQYF; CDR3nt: TGTGCCAGCAGCCTCCGCGGGGAGGCAGATACGCAGTATTTT
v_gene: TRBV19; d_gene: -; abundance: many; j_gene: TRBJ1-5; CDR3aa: CASIYSRRKSNQPQHF; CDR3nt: TGTGCCAGTATCTATAGTCGGAGAAAGAGCAATCAGCCCCAGCATTTT
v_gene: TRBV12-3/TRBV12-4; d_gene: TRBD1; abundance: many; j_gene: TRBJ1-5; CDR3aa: CASSFGAYRGYQPQHF; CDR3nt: TGTGCCAGCAGCTTTGGGGCTTACAGGGGCTATCAGCCCCAGCATTTT
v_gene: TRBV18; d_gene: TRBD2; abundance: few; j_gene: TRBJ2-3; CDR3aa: CASSPSPLAGITDTQYF; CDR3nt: TGTGCCAGCTCACCCTCCCCGCTAGCGGGGATTACAGATACGCAGTATTTT
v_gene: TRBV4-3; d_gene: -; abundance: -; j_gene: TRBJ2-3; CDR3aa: CASSHNTLGDLRPDTQYF; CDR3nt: TGCGCCAGCAGCCACAACACCTTAGGGGACCTGCGCCCAGATACGCAGTATTTT
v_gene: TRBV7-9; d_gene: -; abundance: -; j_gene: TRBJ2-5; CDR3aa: CASSLSGGAQETQYF; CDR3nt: TGTGCCAGCAGCTTAAGTGGCGGGGCGCAAGAGACCCAGTACTTC
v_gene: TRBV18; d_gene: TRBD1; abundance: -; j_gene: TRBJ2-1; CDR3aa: CASSGTGGNEQFF; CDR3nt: TGTGCCAGCTCAGGGACAGGGGGCAATGAGCAGTTCTTC
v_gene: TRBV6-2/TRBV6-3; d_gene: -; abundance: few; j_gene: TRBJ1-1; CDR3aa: CASSYKRGLNTEAFF; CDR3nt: TGTGCCAGCAGTTACAAGAGGGGACTGAACACTGAAGCTTTCTTT
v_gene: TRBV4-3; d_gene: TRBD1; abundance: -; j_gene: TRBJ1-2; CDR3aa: CASSQELQGAVYGYTF; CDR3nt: TGCGCCAGCAGCCAAGAATTACAGGGGGCTGTCTATGGCTACACCTTC
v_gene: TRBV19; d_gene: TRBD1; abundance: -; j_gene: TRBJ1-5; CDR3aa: CASSPSGTGAYQPQHF; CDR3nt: TGTGCCAGTAGTCCCTCCGGGACAGGGGCGTATCAGCCCCAGCATTTT
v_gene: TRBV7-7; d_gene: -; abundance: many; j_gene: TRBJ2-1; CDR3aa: CASSPMVSYNEQFF; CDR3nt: TGTGCCAGCAGCCCAATGGTCTCCTACAATGAGCAGTTCTTC
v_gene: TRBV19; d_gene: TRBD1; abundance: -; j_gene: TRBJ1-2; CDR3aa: CASRTRDRVDGYTF; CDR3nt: TGTGCCAGTAGGACCCGGGACAGGGTGGATGGCTACACCTTC
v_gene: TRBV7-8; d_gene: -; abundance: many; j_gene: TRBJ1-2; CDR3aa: CASSFAGNYGYTF; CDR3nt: TGTGCCAGCAGCTTCGCAGGGAACTATGGCTACACCTTC
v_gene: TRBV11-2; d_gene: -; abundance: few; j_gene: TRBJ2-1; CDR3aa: CASSVREFAAYNEQFF; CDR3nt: TGTGCCAGCAGCGTAAGAGAATTTGCGGCTTACAATGAGCAGTTCTTC
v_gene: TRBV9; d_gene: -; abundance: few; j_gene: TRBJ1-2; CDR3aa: CASSVEGYGYTF; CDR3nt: TGTGCCAGCAGCGTAGAAGGTTATGGCTACACCTTC
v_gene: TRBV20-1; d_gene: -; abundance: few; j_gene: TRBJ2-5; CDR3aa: CSARDTNRGGETQYF; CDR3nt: TGCAGTGCTAGAGATACCAACAGGGGAGGAGAGACCCAGTACTTC
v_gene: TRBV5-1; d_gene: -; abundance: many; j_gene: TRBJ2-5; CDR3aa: CASSLVMETQYF; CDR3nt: TGCGCCAGCAGTCTAGTCATGGAGACCCAGTACTTC
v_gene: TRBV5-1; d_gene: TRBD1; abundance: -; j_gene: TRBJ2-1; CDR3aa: CASSEGQGAIDEQFF; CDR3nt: TGCGCCAGCAGCGAGGGACAGGGGGCAATCGATGAGCAGTTCTTC
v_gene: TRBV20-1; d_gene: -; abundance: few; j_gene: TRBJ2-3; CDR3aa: CSATTAVADTQYF; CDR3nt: TGCAGTGCCACGACCGCAGTGGCAGATACGCAGTATTTT
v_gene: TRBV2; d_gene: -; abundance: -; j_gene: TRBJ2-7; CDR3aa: CASSEATGKYEQYF; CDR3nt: TGTGCCAGCAGTGAAGCTACAGGGAAGTACGAGCAGTACTTC
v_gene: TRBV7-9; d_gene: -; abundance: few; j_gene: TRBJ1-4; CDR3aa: CASSRAGASAEKLFF; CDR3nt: TGTGCCAGCAGCCGTGCGGGGGCGTCGGCGGAAAAACTGTTTTTT
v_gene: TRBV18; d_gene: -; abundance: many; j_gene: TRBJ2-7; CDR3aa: CASSPPNVDEQYF; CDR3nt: TGTGCCAGCTCACCACCGAATGTCGACGAGCAGTACTTC